These T cell receptor beta chains were read from a single sample in a study of beta chain features in type 1 diabetes. Produced via immunoSEQ multiplex PCR; TCRdb's table is partial and in-frame only. In the table there are 450,000 to 600,000 clones, 30% of which are singletons. Sequences were obtained from naive CD4+ T cells from blood. All receptors come from a man aged 18 to 30 in good health. CDR3s include the opening cysteine and the closing phenylalanine or tryptophan. A D gene is named only where the DNA matches it firmly. Size is stated for part of the rows, as once, few or many counts, or as a class when the clone is expanded.

j_call v_call clone_size d_call cdr3_aa cdr3_nt
TRBJ1-1 TRBV27 few . CATSPRTGNTEAFF TGTGCCACCTCCCCCCGGACGGGGAACACTGAAGCTTTCTTT
TRBJ2-1 TRBV30 . TRBD1 CAWAGQGAYNEQFF TGTGCCTGGGCCGGACAGGGGGCGTACAATGAGCAGTTCTTC
TRBJ2-1 TRBV10-3 . TRBD2 CAIKGAGGAYNEQFF TGTGCCATCAAAGGAGCGGGAGGCGCCTACAATGAGCAGTTCTTC
TRBJ2-1 TRBV7-9 few . CASSLGREPSNEQFF TGTGCCAGCAGCTTAGGACGGGAGCCCTCAAATGAGCAGTTCTTC
TRBJ2-4 TRBV12-5 . TRBD1 CASGPGTGEAKNIQYF TGTGCTAGTGGTCCGGGGACAGGGGAGGCCAAAAACATTCAGTACTTC
TRBJ2-3 TRBV4-1 . . CASSQDWRSSTDTQYF TGCGCCAGCAGCCAAGATTGGCGTTCCAGCACAGATACGCAGTATTTT
TRBJ2-3 TRBV18 . TRBD2 CASSRRETSGRADTQYF TGTGCCAGCTCACGACGGGAGACTAGCGGGAGGGCAGATACGCAGTATTTT
TRBJ1-2 TRBV7-2 . . CASSLNRAVGGYTF TGTGCCAGCAGCTTGAACAGGGCGGTGGGTGGCTACACCTTC
TRBJ2-1 TRBV5-1 . TRBD2 CASTPAGGPGEQFF TGCGCCAGCACGCCGGCGGGAGGGCCTGGTGAGCAGTTCTTC
TRBJ2-7 TRBV15 . . CATSSRDISYEQYF TGTGCCACCAGCAGCCGGGACATCAGCTACGAGCAGTACTTC
TRBJ2-5 TRBV29-1 few . CSAWTPEETQYF TGCAGCGCCTGGACACCGGAGGAGACCCAGTACTTC
TRBJ2-1 TRBV5-1 . TRBD2 CASSLATLAGDEQFF TGCGCCAGCAGCTTGGCTACGCTAGCGGGTGATGAGCAGTTCTTC
TRBJ1-1 TRBV29-1 . . CSVDRQKNTEAFF TGCAGCGTGGACCGACAGAAGAACACTGAAGCTTTCTTT
TRBJ1-3 TRBV30 . . CAWRVGSGNTIYF TGTGCCTGGAGAGTCGGCAGTGGAAACACCATATATTTT
TRBJ2-3 TRBV29-1 few . CSERPLSTDTQYF TGCAGCGAGCGCCCGCTCAGCACAGATACGCAGTATTTT
TRBJ2-3 TRBV6-6 few . CASSYDYIDTQYF TGTGCCAGCAGTTACGACTACATAGATACGCAGTATTTT
TRBJ2-3 TRBV2 few . CASSARSGTDTQYF TGTGCCAGCAGTGCTAGGAGCGGCACAGATACGCAGTATTTT
TRBJ1-4 TRBV7-9 . . CASSLARWGRLNEKLFF TGTGCCAGCAGCTTAGCGCGTTGGGGACGGCTCAATGAAAAACTGTTTTTT
TRBJ2-7 TRBV2 few . CASSERVEQYF TGTGCCAGCAGTGAACGGGTCGAGCAGTACTTC
TRBJ1-2 TRBV7-2 few . CASSSSGYGYTF TGTGCCAGCAGCTCCTCAGGTTATGGCTACACCTTC
TRBJ2-3 TRBV7-2 few . CASSLVASTMQYF TGTGCCAGCAGCTTAGTTGCGAGCACAATGCAGTATTTT
TRBJ2-3 TRBV25-1 . TRBD2 CASSPLAGGRTDTQYF TGTGCCAGCAGTCCCTTGGCGGGAGGGCGCACAGATACGCAGTATTTT
TRBJ2-1 TRBV9 . . CASSVATSGEQFF TGTGCCAGCAGCGTAGCTACAAGTGGTGAGCAGTTCTTC
TRBJ2-3 TRBV29-1 . . CSANGLADTQYF TGCAGCGCTAACGGACTGGCAGATACGCAGTATTTT
TRBJ1-1 TRBV29-1 few . CSVEDWGRRGTEAFF TGCAGCGTTGAAGATTGGGGCAGGAGAGGCACTGAAGCTTTCTTT
TRBJ1-2 TRBV10-3 . . CAIRGEGDYGYTF TGTGCCATCAGGGGTGAGGGAGACTATGGCTACACCTTC
TRBJ1-1 TRBV6-5 . . CASSPRSGNTEAFF TGTGCCAGCAGCCCTAGGAGTGGGAACACTGAAGCTTTCTTT
TRBJ2-7 TRBV4-1 . . CASSQHLPTLAGYEQYF TGCGCCAGCAGCCAACACCTCCCGACACTGGCTGGCTACGAGCAGTACTTC
TRBJ2-2 TRBV7-9 . . CASTNRPSRELFF TGTGCCAGCACCAACCGCCCGAGCCGGGAGCTGTTTTTT